The TCR beta chain described here comes from a study of T cell responses to AZD1222 COVID-19 vaccine. The overall study: Doses given second, at about 4 or about 12 weeks, were pooled.

Profiling relied on immunoSEQ multiplex PCR, and the TCRdb table lists in-frame clones only, not all of them. The sample lists about 130,000 clones; approximately 90% were seen once. Germline CDR1 MNHEY, CDR2 SVGEGT. The CDR3 runs to 12 residues. V shed 6 bases and J shed 8 bases, with 13 bases lying between them. The chain carries TRBV6-2 or TRBV6-3 and TRBJ1-1; D remains ambiguous. The sequence was collected from an adult in good health. Source: peripheral blood, taken on day 0 of AZD1222 vaccination. The CDR3 sequence: CASSPFVKEAFF. DNA of the CDR3: TGTGCCAGCAGCCCCTTCGTGAAAGAAGCTTTCTTT.